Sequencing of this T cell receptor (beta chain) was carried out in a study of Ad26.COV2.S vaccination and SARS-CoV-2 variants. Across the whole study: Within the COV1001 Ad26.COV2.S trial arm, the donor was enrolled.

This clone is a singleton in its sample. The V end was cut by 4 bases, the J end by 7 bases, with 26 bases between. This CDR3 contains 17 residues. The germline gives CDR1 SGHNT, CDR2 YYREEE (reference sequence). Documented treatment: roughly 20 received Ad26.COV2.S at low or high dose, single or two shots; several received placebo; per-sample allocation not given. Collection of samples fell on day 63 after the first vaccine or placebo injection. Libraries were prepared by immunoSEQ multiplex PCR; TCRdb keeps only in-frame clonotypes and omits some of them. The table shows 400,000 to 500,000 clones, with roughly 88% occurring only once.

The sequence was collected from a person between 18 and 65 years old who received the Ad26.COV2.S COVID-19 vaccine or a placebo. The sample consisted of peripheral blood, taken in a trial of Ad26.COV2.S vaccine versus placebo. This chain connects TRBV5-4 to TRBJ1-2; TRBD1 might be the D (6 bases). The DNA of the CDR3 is TGTGCCAGCAGCCCGCCCACCACGATGGGGGCGCGAGGTGGCTACACCTTC. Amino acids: CASSPPTTMGARGGYTF.